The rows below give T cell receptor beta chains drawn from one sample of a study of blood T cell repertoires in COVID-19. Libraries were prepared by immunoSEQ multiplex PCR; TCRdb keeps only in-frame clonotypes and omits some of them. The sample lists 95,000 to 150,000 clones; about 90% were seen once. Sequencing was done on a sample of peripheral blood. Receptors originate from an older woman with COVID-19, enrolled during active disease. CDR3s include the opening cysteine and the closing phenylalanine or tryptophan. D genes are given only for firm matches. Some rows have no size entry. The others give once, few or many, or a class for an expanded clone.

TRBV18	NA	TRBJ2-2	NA	TGTGCCAGCTCACCCCCTCTACGCTTAAGGAGATACACCGGGGAGCTGTTTTTT	CASSPPLRLRRYTGELFF
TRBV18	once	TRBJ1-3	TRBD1	TGTGCCAGCTCACAGGGACAGGGGGCGTCTGGAAACACCATATATTTT	CASSQGQGASGNTIYF
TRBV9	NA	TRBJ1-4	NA	TGTGCCAGCAGCGTAGAAGGAGGGGGGGTTAATGAAAAACTGTTTTTT	CASSVEGGGVNEKLFF
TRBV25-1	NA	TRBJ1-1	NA	TGTGCCAGCAGTGATGTAATGGTACAGTTGGCTTTCTTT	CASSDVMVQLAFF
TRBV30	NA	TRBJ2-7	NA	TGTGCCTGGAGTGTGAGGGTAGAGAAGTACTTC	CAWSVRVEKYF
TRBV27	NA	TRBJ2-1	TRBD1	TGTGCCAGCAGCCGCCCGGGACAGGGCCTCGGGGAGCAGTTCTTC	CASSRPGQGLGEQFF
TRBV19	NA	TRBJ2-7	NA	TGTGCCAGTCGCGCCCAGGGGCTAGCTGACTACGAGCAGTACTTC	CASRAQGLADYEQYF
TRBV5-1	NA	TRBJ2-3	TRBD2	TGCGCCAGCAGCTCTGGACTAGCCACAGATACGCAGTATTTT	CASSSGLATDTQYF
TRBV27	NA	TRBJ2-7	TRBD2	TGTGCCACCTCGGACCGGGGGGGAGAGCAGTACTTC	CATSDRGGEQYF
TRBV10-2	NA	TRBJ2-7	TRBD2	TGCGCCAGCAGGCTCGGGGGGGAGGGGCGAGAGCAGTACTTC	CASRLGGEGREQYF
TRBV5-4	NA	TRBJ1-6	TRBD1	TGTGCCAGCAGCCTACGGACAGGACCCAATTCACCCCTCCACTTT	CASSLRTGPNSPLHF
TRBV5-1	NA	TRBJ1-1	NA	TGCGCCAGCAGCTTGTACGCCAGAAGTGGTGGCACTGAAGCTTTCTTT	CASSLYARSGGTEAFF
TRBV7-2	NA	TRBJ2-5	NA	TGTGCCAGCAGCTTAGGAAGCGCGCGGGGTGGGCCCCAGTACTTC	CASSLGSARGGPQYF
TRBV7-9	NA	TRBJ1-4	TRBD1	TGTGCCAGCAGCTCAGGGGGTGAAAAACTGTTTTTT	CASSSGGEKLFF
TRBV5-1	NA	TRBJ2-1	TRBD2	TGCGCCAGCAGCTTGGCCGGGGGGGCCTACAATGAGCAGTTCTTC	CASSLAGGAYNEQFF
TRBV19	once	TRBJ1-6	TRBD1	TGTGCCAGTAAGACAGGGTCTAGGGGGTTAATTTCACCCCTCCACTTT	CASKTGSRGLISPLHF
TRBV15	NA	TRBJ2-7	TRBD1	TGTGCCACCAGCAGAGCCCGGACAGGCGCTAACGAGCAGTACTTC	CATSRARTGANEQYF
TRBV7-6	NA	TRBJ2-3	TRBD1	TGTGCCAGCAGCCAAACAGGGGGCTACACAGATACGCAGTATTTT	CASSQTGGYTDTQYF
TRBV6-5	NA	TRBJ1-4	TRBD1	TGTGCCAGCAGCGGACAGGGTAATGAAAAACTGTTTTTT	CASSGQGNEKLFF
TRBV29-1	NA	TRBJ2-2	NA	TGCAGCGTTGAGGGTAGAAGTGGACGGGGAACCGGGGAGCTGTTTTTT	CSVEGRSGRGTGELFF
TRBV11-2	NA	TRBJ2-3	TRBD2	TGTGCCAGCAGCCCCGGACGGGGGGGCCGGGAAGATACGCAGTATTTT	CASSPGRGGREDTQYF
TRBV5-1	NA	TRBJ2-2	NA	TGCGCCAGCAGCCTGGCACTAGCAGTATCCGGGGAGCTGTTTTTT	CASSLALAVSGELFF
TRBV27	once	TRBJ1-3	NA	TGTGCCAGCAGTCTGGCTGGCACTGGAAACACCATATATTTT	CASSLAGTGNTIYF
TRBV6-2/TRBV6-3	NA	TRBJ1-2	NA	TGTGCCAGCAGTTACTCGACTAGGCGCCAACAGCCCCACTATGGCTACACCTTC	CASSYSTRRQQPHYGYTF
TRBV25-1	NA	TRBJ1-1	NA	TGTGCCAGCAACTTACAGGGACTGAACACTGAAGCTTTCTTT	CASNLQGLNTEAFF
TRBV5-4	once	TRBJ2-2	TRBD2	TGTGCCAGCAGCTCCCCGGGACTAGCGGGGGGTTTTACCGGGGAGCTGTTTTTT	CASSSPGLAGGFTGELFF
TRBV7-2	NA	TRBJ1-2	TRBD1	TGTGCCAGCAGCTTACAGGGGACAGGGGCTGGGTATGGCTACACCTTC	CASSLQGTGAGYGYTF
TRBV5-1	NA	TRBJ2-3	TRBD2	TGCGCCAGCAGCTCCTTAGCGGGGCCTAGCACAGATACGCAGTATTTT	CASSSLAGPSTDTQYF
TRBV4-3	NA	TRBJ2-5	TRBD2	TGCGCCAGCAGCCATTCCCCGGGACTAGCGGGCCCAGAGACCCAGTACTTC	CASSHSPGLAGPETQYF
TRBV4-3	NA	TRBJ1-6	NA	TGCGCCAGCAGCCAAGGGAATAGGGGCTATAATTCACCCCTCCACTTT	CASSQGNRGYNSPLHF
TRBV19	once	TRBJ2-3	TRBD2	TGTGCCAGTAGTATTGGGCTAGCGGGCCCAGATACGCAGTATTTT	CASSIGLAGPDTQYF
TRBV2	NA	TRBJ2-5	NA	TGTGCCAGCAGCCGGTTACAAGAGACCCAGTACTTC	CASSRLQETQYF
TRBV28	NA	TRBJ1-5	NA	TGTGCCAGCTTCCCTCAGGGATCAGGCCAGCCCCAGCATTTT	CASFPQGSGQPQHF
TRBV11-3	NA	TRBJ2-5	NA	TGTGCCAGCAGCTTAGGGTACAGGGTCGGGGAGACCCAGTACTTC	CASSLGYRVGETQYF
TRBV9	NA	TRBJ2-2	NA	TGTGCCAGCAGCGTAGGGTTTCGGACCGGGGAGCTGTTTTTT	CASSVGFRTGELFF
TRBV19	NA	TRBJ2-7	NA	TGTGCCAGTAGAGTGGGGGGTGACTCCTACGAGCAGTACTTC	CASRVGGDSYEQYF
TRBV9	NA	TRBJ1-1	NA	TGTGCCAGCAGCGTGTCCCGGGACTCCACTGAAGCTTTCTTT	CASSVSRDSTEAFF
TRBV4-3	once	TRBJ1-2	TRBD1	TGCGCCAGCAGCCAAGATCAGGGGGATACCTATGGCTACACCTTC	CASSQDQGDTYGYTF
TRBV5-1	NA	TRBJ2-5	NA	TGCGCCAGCAGCCCCGGGGATAGTCAAGAGACCCAGTACTTC	CASSPGDSQETQYF
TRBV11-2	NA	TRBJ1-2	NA	TGTGCCAGCAGCTTAGGTACTAACTATGTCTACACCTTC	CASSLGTNYVYTF
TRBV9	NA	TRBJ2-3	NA	TGTGCCAGCAGCGAACTTTTATTTTCGGTCCTCCCGCTGATTTTGGATACGCAGTATTTT	CASSELLFSVLPLILDTQYF
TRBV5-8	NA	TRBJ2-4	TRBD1	TGTGCCAGCAGTCTTACGGACAGGGGGCGAGGGTTTTGGTCAAACATTCAGTACTTC	CASSLTDRGRGFWSNIQYF
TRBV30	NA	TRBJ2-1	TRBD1	TGTGCCTGGAGTGTCCCGGACAGGGGGCGGGACAATGAGCAGTTCTTC	CAWSVPDRGRDNEQFF
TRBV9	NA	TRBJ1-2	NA	TGTGCCAGCAGCCCACAGGCTTTGGACTATGGTTACACCTTC	CASSPQALDYGYTF
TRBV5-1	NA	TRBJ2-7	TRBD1	TGCGCCAGCAGCTTACAAGGGACAGGGTACAACGAGCAGTACTTC	CASSLQGTGYNEQYF
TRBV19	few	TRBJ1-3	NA	TGTGCCAGTCGAGGCCAAACAAACACCATATATTTT	CASRGQTNTIYF
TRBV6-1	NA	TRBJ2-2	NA	TGTGCCAGCAGTGAAGGGCGCAGGGAGAACACCGGGGAGCTGTTTTTT	CASSEGRRENTGELFF
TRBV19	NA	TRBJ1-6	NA	TGTGCCAGTAGTATCCTAGGGGCCAATTCACCCCTCCACTTT	CASSILGANSPLHF
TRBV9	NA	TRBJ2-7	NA	TGTGCCAGCAGCAAGGGACTTGCCAACCTCGGCTACGAGCAGTACTTC	CASSKGLANLGYEQYF